Shown below are 18 T cell receptor beta chains from a single sample sequenced in a study of a mutant IDH1 vaccine in newly diagnosed glioma. Time point meaning: week 5, during vaccination. Vaccine doses each comprised 300 ug of mutant IDH1 20-mer peptide, with topical imiquimod. Antigen specificity for these receptors is unknown. TCRdb keeps only in-frame clones here, not all; method: immunoSEQ multiplex PCR. The table shows about 58,000 clones, with about 88% occurring only once. The specimen was PBMCs, collected from a glioma patient whose treatment included an IDH1 peptide vaccine. These receptors were obtained from a woman between 45 and 65 years old with glioma.

The V and J genes are TRBV5-1 and TRBJ2-5, with no clear D. The germline V and J ends were trimmed by 4 bases and 1 base, with 5 bases remaining between them. The germline CDR1 and CDR2 sequences are SGHRS and YFSETQ. The CDR3 runs to 12 residues. DNA of the CDR3: TGCGCCAGCAGCGCGTTCCAAGAGACCCAGTACTTC. Amino acids: CASSAFQETQYF. The whole variable domain, remainder taken from reference TRBV5-1 and TRBJ2-5, is KAGVTQTPRYLIKTRGQQVTLSCSPISGHRSVSWYQQTPGQGLQFLFEYFSETQRNKGNFPGRFSGRQFSNSRSEMNVSTLELGDSALYLCASSAFQETQYFGPGTRLLVL.

This clone was seen once. CDR3 bases: TGTGCCAGCAGTGCTAACCAGAGCAATCAGCCCCAGCATTTT. Encoded protein: CASSANQSNQPQHF. V is TRBV6-1 and J is TRBJ1-5, with unresolved D. The germline CDR1 and CDR2 sequences are MNHNS and SASEGT. This CDR3 is 14 amino acids long. Trimming took off 4 bases at V and 1 base at J, with 8 bases between the two ends.

The chain carries TRBV19 and TRBJ2-5; tentative D call: TRBD1 (6 bases). The CDR3 sequence is 16 residues long. Trimming cost V 5 bases and J 0 bases, with 16 bases left between them. In germline, CDR1 is LNHDA, CDR2 SQIVND (reference sequence). CDR3 coding DNA: TGTGCCAGTAGTCGTGGGACATGGAGGTACCAAGAGACCCAGTACTTC. The encoded protein is CASSRGTWRYQETQYF.

The V gene is TRBV29-1, the J gene TRBJ2-2; possibly TRBD1 for D (5 bases). CDR3 size: 14 residues. Trimming left V 5 bases short and J 0 bases short, with 10 bases between. Looked up from germline, CDR1 is SQVTM and CDR2 is ANQGSEA. This CDR3 is CSVRTDTNTGELFF. Written as DNA, the CDR3 is TGCAGCGTTAGGACGGACACGAACACCGGGGAGCTGTTTTTT.

This chain connects TRBV7-2 to TRBJ2-2; weak D call: TRBD1 (6 bases). CDR3 size: 14 residues. Germline V gene sequence: CDR1 SGHTA, CDR2 FQGNSA. V was clipped by 4 bases and J by 3 bases, with 9 bases between them. The CDR3 bases are TGTGCCAGCAGCTGGACAGATCACACCGGGGAGCTGTTTTTT. It encodes CASSWTDHTGELFF.

Here the CDR3 DNA reads TGTGCCAGCAGCTTGGGACGGACCTACGAGCAGTACTTC. This translates into CASSLGRTYEQYF. The chain carries TRBV5-4 and TRBJ2-7; no clear D gene. The CDR3 is 13 residues long. Trimming left V 0 bases short and J 2 bases short, with 6 bases between. Germline loops: CDR1 SGHNT, CDR2 YYREEE (reference sequence).

The chain recombines TRBV4-2 with TRBJ1-4; D gene uncertain. V lost 1 base to trimming and J lost 8 bases, with 8 bases between them. Looked up from germline, CDR1 is LGHNA and CDR2 is YNFKEQ. The CDR3 runs to 13 residues. CDR3 DNA sequence: TGTGCCAGCAGCCAAGTCCTGCGAGAAAAACTGTTTTTT. Translating it yields CASSQVLREKLFF.

The CDR3 spells CASSEGAGIGYGYTF. The DNA of the CDR3 is TGTGCCAGCAGTGAGGGTGCAGGGATCGGCTATGGCTACACCTTC. V gene TRBV25-1 combines with J gene TRBJ1-2; a possible D gene is TRBD1 (5 bases). The length of the CDR3 is 15 residues. V lost 3 bases and J lost 4, with 15 bases in between. The germline V gene has CDR1 MGHDK and CDR2 SYGVNS.

The chain recombines TRBV5-1 with TRBJ2-3; 12 bases fit TRBD2. Germline V lookup: CDR1 SGHRS, CDR2 YFSETQ. The CDR3 loop spans 18 amino acids. V gave up 3 bases and J gave up 1 base; unmatched junction bases: 9. CDR3 in DNA: TGCGCCAGCAGCTCACGACGAAGGACTAGCGGGGGCACAGATACGCAGTATTTT. Translated, it gives CASSSRRRTSGGTDTQYF. Complete variable domain (other parts from reference TRBV5-1 and TRBJ2-3): KAGVTQTPRYLIKTRGQQVTLSCSPISGHRSVSWYQQTPGQGLQFLFEYFSETQRNKGNFPGRFSGRQFSNSRSEMNVSTLELGDSALYLCASSSRRRTSGGTDTQYFGPGTRLTVL.

This chain uses TRBV7-9 with TRBJ1-3, with a weak D call TRBD1 (6 bases). V was shortened by 6 bases and J by 0 bases, with 15 bases between the two germline ends. CDR1 is SEHNR, CDR2 FQNEAQ, per germline (reference sequence). The CDR3 loop spans 16 amino acids. The CDR3 spells CASRPLGQSSGNTIYF. The DNA for the CDR3 is TGTGCCAGCAGACCCCTCGGACAGTCCTCTGGAAACACCATATATTTT.

This clone was detected only once. This chain uses TRBV9 with TRBJ2-3; D remains ambiguous. Germline V gene sequence: CDR1 SGDLS, CDR2 YYNGEE. The CDR3 is made up of 13 amino acids. Deletions cut 0 bases from V and 1 base from J, with 3 bases between. CDR3 nucleotides: TGTGCCAGCAGCGTAGACGGCACAGATACGCAGTATTTT. Protein: CASSVDGTDTQYF.

The rearrangement links TRBV15 to TRBJ2-7; TRBD1 might be the D (6 bases). The CDR3 length is 15 residues. V was trimmed by 0 bases and J by 6 bases, leaving 15 bases between them. Germline assignment: CDR1 LNHNV and CDR2 YYDKDF (reference sequence). The CDR3 coding sequence is TGTGCCACCAGCAGAGACAGGGGAAGCTCGTCCGAGCAGTACTTC. Its translation is CATSRDRGSSSEQYF.

The chain uses TRBV30 and TRBJ1-6, with TRBD1 matching over 7 bases. The CDR3 covers 14 residues. Unmatched junction bases numbered 8, after V lost 2 bases and J lost 10 bases. Looked up from germline, CDR1 is GTSNPN and CDR2 is SVGIG (reference sequence). CDR3 DNA sequence: TGTGCCTGGAGTTCCGACAGGGTCAGCTCACCCCTCCACTTT. Translated, it gives CAWSSDRVSSPLHF.

This chain uses TRBV30 with TRBJ1-5, with TRBD1 matching over 7 bases. This CDR3 contains 14 residues. J was trimmed by 1 base and V by 3 bases; bases with no gene match: 3. Looked up from germline, CDR1 is GTSNPN and CDR2 is SVGIG (reference sequence). The CDR3 coding sequence is TGTGCCTGGAGGACAGGGAAGAGCAATCAGCCCCAGCATTTT. It yields the protein CAWRTGKSNQPQHF.

The chain has TRBV7-6 and TRBJ2-2; tentative D call: TRBD2 (5 bases). The CDR3 runs to 13 residues. Germline V gene data show CDR1 as SGHVS and CDR2 as FNYEAQ. V lost 6 bases, J lost 3 bases, and 8 bases lay in between. The CDR3 loop is CASRARDTGELFF. CDR3 in DNA: TGTGCCAGCAGAGCGCGGGACACCGGGGAGCTGTTTTTT.

This clone was recorded once. This chain uses TRBV5-4 with TRBJ2-7; a weak D match, TRBD1 (5 bases). The length of the CDR3 is 16 residues. Germline V gene lookup returns CDR1 SGHNT and CDR2 YYREEE (reference sequence). The V and J ends lost 5 bases and 0 bases respectively, with 18 bases between them. The CDR3 loop reads CASSPSTDLSSYEQYF. CDR3 sequence (DNA): TGTGCCAGCAGTCCCTCGACAGACCTTAGCTCCTACGAGCAGTACTTC.

V gene TRBV27 combines with J gene TRBJ1-2, with 11 bases aligning to TRBD1. V trimming: 5 bases; J trimming: 7 bases; junction bases outside the gene matches: 12. The CDR3 loop spans 16 amino acids. Germline assignment: CDR1 MNHEY and CDR2 SMNVEV (reference sequence). CDR3 loop: CASSPRGGQGVGGYTF. The DNA of the CDR3 is TGTGCCAGCAGTCCTCGAGGGGGACAGGGGGTGGGTGGCTACACCTTC.

A remark on this clone: The sample carries other DNA sequences with the same CDR3. V gene TRBV9 combines with J gene TRBJ2-3; 12 bases match TRBD2. CDR1 is SGDLS and CDR2 is YYNGEE in the germline V gene. The CDR3 consists of 16 residues. Losses at the gene ends were 3 bases for V and 3 bases for J; bases not matched to a gene: 5. For the CDR3, the DNA is TGTGCCAGCAGCGGCGGGACTAGCGGGCTTACAGATACGCAGTATTTT. This encodes CASSGGTSGLTDTQYF. Drawing the rest from reference TRBV9 and TRBJ2-3, the complete variable domain is DSGVTQTPKHLITATGQRVTLRCSPRSGDLSVYWYQQSLDQGLQFLIQYYNGEERAKGNILERFSAQQFPDLHSELNLSSLELGDSALYFCASSGGTSGLTDTQYFGPGTRLTVL.